The present T cell receptor (beta chain) was sequenced within a study of chemoradiotherapy in HPV16-positive cancers. The study, taken as a whole, reports: Non-HPV-specific T cells did not expand in tumors during treatment, whereas candidate HPV-specific clones and E7-related motifs did. HPV-specific T cells were functionally defined from only a couple of HPV16-positive patients. For HPV16-positive patients, expanding HPV-responsive T cells associated with longer recurrence-free survival.

Using immunoSEQ multiplex PCR, the repertoire was profiled, and TCRdb retains in-frame clones only, with some absent. In the table there are fewer than 15,000 clones, 50% to 75% of which are singletons. About this clone itself: Its antigen is currently unknown.

The CDR3 spans 15 residues. V was clipped by 4 bases and J by 7 bases; unmatched bases: 7. CDR1 is SEHNR and CDR2 is FQNEAQ in the germline V gene (reference sequence). Over chemoradiotherapy, repertoires were sampled more than once. The chain combines TRBV7-9 with TRBJ1-2, with 12 bases matching TRBD1. The clonotype was recovered from a human donor with HPV-associated anogenital cancer. Sample collection occurred from a patient who underwent chemoradiotherapy. The CDR3 sequence is CASSWAGQGAVGYTF. The CDR3 DNA follows: TGTGCCAGCAGCTGGGCGGGACAGGGGGCGGTTGGCTACACCTTC.